This T cell receptor (beta chain) stems from a study of cytotoxic CD8 clonotypes in ibrutinib-treated CLL. About the study: After a median around 13 months on treatment (6 to 36), response samples were drawn. Study results and caveats: Private clonotypes, not public ones, expanded at ibrutinib response.

CDR3 length: 14 residues. V shed 4 bases and J 3 bases; nucleotides not matched to a gene: 5. Germline lookup yields CDR1 LNHNV and CDR2 YYDKDF (reference sequence). This clone was found once. The antigen remains unidentified. Sequencing was performed with immunoSEQ multiplex PCR; in TCRdb, only in-frame clones are kept and a portion is missing. The table has approximately 140,000 clones, approximately 90% seen once; the top ten hold roughly a tenth. The sequence derives from a human donor with chronic lymphocytic leukemia. The specimen was PBMCs, collected after 12 months of ibrutinib treatment. The chain recombines TRBV15 with TRBJ2-5; 7 bases align to TRBD1. CDR3 in amino acids: CATSNGQAEETQYF. As DNA, the CDR3 is TGTGCCACCAGCAACGGACAGGCCGAAGAGACCCAGTACTTC.